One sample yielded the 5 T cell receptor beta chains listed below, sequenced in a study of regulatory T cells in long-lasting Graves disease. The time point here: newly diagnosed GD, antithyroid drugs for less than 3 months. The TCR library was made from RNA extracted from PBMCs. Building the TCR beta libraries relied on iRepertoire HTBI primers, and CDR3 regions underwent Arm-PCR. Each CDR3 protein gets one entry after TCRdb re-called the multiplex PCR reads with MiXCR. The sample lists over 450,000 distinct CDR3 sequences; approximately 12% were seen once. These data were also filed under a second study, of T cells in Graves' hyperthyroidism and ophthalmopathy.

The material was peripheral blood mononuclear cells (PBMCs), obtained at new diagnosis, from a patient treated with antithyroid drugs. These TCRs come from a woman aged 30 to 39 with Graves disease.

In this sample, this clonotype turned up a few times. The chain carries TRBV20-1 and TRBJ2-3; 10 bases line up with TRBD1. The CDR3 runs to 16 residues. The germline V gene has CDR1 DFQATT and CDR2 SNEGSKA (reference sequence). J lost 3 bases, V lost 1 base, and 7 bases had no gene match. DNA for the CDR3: TGCAGTGCTAGAGGGGCCGGGACAGGGGTGACAGATACGCAGTATTTT. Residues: CSARGAGTGVTDTQYF.

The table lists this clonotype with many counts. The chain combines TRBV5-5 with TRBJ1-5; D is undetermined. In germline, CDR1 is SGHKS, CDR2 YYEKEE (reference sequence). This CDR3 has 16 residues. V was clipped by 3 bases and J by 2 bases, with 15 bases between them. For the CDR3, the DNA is TGTGCCAGCAGCTCACGGATCGGGGAGGGCAATCAGCCCCAGCATTTT. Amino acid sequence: CASSSRIGEGNQPQHF.

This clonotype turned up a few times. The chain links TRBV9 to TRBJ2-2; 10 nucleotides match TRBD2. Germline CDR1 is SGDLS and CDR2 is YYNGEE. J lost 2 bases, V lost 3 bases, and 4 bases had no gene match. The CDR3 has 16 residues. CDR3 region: CASSERTSGNTGELFF. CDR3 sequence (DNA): TGTGCCAGCAGCGAACGGACTAGCGGAAACACCGGGGAGCTGTTTTTT.

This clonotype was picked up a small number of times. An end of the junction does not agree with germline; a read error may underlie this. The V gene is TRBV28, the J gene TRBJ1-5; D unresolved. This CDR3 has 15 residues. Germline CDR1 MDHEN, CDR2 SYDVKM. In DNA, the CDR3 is TGTGCCTGCAGGATGAAATTCTATAGCAATCAGCCCCAGCATTTT. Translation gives CACRMKFYSNQPQHF.

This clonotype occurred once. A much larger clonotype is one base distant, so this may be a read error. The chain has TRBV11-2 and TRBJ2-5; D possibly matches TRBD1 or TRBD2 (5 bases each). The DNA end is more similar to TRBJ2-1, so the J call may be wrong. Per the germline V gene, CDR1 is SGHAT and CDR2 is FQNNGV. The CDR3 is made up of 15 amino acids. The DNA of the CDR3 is TGTGCCAGCAGCACTTTGAAGGGGAGACACAATGAGCAGTTCTTC. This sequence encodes CASSTLKGRHNEQFF.